This TCR beta chain was captured in a study of blood T cell repertoires in COVID-19. Participants' own reports of clinical history determined their cohort assignment. As handled by the study authors: Amplification from reference gene primers served as the basis for estimated nucleated cell counts. The protocol was immunoSEQ multiplex PCR, while the TCRdb copy is restricted to in-frame clones and leaves out a portion. V and J calls and clone size are those listed in that table; D and trimming were worked out from the DNA. In the table there are roughly 260,000 clones, under 90% of which are singletons. The origin of this receptor is a woman aged 40 to 49 who had been exposed to COVID-19. The material sequenced was PBMCs or T cells enriched from blood (not recorded which).

DNA for the CDR3: TGTGCCAGCCTAGAGGGGGCATGGACTGAAGCTTTCTTT. Amino acids: CASLEGAWTEAFF. The chain joins TRBV19 to TRBJ1-1, with TRBD1 matching 7 bases. The junction had 9 bases not matched to a gene; V was cut back by 9 bases and J by 5 bases. The CDR3 has 13 residues. Germline V CDR1 and CDR2: LNHDA, SQIVND (reference sequence). The full variable domain, in which reference TRBV19 and TRBJ1-1 provide the parts outside the CDR3, is DGGITQSPKYLFRKEGQNVTLSCEQNLNHDAMYWYRQDPGQGLRLIYYSQIVNDFQKGDIAEGYSVSREKKESFPLTVTSAQKNPTAFYLCASLEGAWTEAFFGQGTRLTVV.